This T cell receptor beta chain is from a study of blood T cell repertoires in COVID-19. CDR3 length equals 15 residues. V shed 4 bases, J shed 1 base, and the junction held 5 bases outside the gene matches. Germline assignment: CDR1 WSHSY and CDR2 SAAADI. Libraries were prepared by immunoSEQ multiplex PCR; TCRdb keeps only in-frame clonotypes and omits some of them. The top ten clones hold approximately 15% of a sample with under 200,000 clones, almost 80% of them seen once. The V gene is TRBV10-2, the J gene TRBJ2-5; 8 nucleotides line up with TRBD1. Sequenced sample: peripheral blood. The sequence came from a man in his 60s with active or convalescent COVID-19. The CDR3 is CASSAPGQVQETQYF. CDR3 in DNA: TGCGCCAGCAGTGCTCCGGGACAGGTCCAAGAGACCCAGTACTTC.